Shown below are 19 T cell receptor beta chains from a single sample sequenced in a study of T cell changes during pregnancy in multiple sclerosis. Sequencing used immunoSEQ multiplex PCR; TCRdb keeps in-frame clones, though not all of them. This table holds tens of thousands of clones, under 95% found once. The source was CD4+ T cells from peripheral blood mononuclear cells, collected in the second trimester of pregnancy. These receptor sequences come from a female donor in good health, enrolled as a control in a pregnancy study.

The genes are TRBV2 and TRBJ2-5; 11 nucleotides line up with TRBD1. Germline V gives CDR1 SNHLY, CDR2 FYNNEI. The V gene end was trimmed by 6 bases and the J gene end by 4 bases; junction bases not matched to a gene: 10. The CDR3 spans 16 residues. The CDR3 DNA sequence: TGTGCCAGCAGCTTGGACAGGGGGCGTGAGGGAGAGACCCAGTACTTC. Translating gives CASSLDRGREGETQYF.

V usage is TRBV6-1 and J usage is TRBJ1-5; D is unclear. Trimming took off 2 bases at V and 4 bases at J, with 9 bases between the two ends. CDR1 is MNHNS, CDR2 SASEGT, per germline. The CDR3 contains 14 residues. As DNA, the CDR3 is TGTGCCAGCAGTGAACTGCGGGGAAATCAGCCCCAGCATTTT. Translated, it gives CASSELRGNQPQHF.

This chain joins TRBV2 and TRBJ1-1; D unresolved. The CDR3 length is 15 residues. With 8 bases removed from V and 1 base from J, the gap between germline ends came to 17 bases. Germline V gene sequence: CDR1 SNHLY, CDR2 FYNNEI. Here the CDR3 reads CASPVGRERNTEAFF. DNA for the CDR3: TGTGCCAGCCCCGTCGGACGGGAACGGAACACTGAAGCTTTCTTT.

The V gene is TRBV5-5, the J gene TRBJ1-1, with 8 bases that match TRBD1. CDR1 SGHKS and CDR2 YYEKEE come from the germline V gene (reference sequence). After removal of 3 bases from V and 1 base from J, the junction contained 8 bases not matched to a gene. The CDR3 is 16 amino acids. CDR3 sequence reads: CASSYGQGRGNTEAFF. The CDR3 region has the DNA TGTGCCAGCAGCTATGGACAGGGAAGGGGGAACACTGAAGCTTTCTTT. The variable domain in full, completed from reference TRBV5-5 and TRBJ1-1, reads DAGVTQSPTHLIKTRGQQVTLRCSPISGHKSVSWYQQVLGQGPQFIFQYYEKEERGRGNFPDRFSARQFPNYSSELNVNALLLGDSALYLCASSYGQGRGNTEAFFGQGTRLTVV.

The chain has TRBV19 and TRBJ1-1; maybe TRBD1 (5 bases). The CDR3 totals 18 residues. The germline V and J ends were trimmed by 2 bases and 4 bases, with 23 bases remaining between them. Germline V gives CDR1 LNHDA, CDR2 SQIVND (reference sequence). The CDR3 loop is CASSINRSGGSGFTEAFF. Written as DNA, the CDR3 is TGTGCCAGTAGTATAAATCGGAGTGGGGGGTCCGGGTTCACTGAAGCTTTCTTT.

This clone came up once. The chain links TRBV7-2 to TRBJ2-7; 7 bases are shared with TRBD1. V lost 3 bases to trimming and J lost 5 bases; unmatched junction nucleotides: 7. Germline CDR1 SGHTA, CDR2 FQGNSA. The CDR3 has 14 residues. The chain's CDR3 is CASSFRQGVHEQYF. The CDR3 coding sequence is TGTGCCAGCAGCTTCCGACAGGGTGTTCACGAGCAGTACTTC.

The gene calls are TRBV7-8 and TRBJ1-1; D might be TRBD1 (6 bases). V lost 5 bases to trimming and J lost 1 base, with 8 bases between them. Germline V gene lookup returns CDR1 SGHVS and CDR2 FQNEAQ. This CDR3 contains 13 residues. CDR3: CASSLRGNTEAFF. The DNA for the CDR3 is TGTGCCAGCAGCCTCAGGGGGAACACTGAAGCTTTCTTT. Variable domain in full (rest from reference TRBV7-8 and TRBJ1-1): GAGVSQSPRYKVAKRGQDVALRCDPISGHVSLFWYQQALGQGPEFLTYFQNEAQLDKSGLPSDRFFAERPEGSVSTLKIQRTQQEDSAVYLCASSLRGNTEAFFGQGTRLTVV.

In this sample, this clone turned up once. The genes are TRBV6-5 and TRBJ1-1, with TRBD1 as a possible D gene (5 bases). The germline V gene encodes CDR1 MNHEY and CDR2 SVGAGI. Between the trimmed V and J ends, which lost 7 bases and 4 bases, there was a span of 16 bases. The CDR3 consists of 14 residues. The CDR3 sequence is CASKALAGGTEAFF. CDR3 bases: TGTGCCAGCAAAGCCTTGGCGGGGGGCACTGAAGCTTTCTTT.

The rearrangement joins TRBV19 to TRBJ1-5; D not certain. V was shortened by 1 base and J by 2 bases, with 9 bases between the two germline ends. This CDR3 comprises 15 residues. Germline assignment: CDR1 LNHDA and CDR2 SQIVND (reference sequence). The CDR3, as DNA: TGTGCCAGTAGTATAGGGCGGGCTGGCAATCAGCCCCAGCATTTT. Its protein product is CASSIGRAGNQPQHF.

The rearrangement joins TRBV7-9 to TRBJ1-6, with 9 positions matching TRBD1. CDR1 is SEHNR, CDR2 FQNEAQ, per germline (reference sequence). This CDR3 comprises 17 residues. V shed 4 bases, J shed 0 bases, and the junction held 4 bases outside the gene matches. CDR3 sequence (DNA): TGTGCCAGCAGCTCCGGACAGGGGACCTCCTATAATTCACCCCTCCACTTT. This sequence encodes CASSSGQGTSYNSPLHF.

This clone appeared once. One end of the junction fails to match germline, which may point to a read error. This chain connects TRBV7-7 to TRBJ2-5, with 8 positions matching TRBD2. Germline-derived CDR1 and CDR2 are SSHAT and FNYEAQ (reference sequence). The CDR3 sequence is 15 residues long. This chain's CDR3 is CASSPPGGQWETQYF. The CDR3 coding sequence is TGTGCTAGCAGCCCCCCGGGGGGGCAGTGGGAGACCCAGTACTTC.

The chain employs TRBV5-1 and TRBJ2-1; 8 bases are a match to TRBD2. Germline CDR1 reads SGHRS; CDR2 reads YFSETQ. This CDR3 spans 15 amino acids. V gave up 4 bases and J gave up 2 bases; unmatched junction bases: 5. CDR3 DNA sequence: TGCGCCAGCAGCGAGGGGACTAGTCCCTACAATGAGCAGTTCTTC. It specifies CASSEGTSPYNEQFF.

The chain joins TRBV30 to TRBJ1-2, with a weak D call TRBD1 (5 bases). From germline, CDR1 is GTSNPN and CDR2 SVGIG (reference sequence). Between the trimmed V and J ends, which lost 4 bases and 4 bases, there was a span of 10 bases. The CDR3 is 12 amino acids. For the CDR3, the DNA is TGTGCCTGGAATGGTGGGGCCTATGGCTACACCTTC. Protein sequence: CAWNGGAYGYTF.

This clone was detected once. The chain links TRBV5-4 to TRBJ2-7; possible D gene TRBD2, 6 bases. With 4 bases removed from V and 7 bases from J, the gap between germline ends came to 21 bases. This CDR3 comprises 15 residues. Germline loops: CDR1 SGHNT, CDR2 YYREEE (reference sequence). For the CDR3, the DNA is TGTGCCAGCAGCCCTGGTGGAGGCCCAGGGAGGGAGCAGTACTTC. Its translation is CASSPGGGPGREQYF.

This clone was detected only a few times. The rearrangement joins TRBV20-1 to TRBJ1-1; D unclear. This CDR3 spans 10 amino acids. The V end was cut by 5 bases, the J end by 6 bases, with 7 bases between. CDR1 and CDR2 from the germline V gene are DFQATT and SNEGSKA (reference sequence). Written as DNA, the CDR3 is TGCAGTGCTTCATCGGCTGAAGCTTTCTTT. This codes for CSASSAEAFF.

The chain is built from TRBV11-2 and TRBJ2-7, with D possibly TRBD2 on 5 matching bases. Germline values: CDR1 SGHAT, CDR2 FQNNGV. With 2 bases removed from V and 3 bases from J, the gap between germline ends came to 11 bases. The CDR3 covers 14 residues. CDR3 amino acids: CASSLRSGFYEQYF. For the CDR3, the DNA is TGTGCCAGCAGCTTACGTTCGGGGTTCTACGAGCAGTACTTC.

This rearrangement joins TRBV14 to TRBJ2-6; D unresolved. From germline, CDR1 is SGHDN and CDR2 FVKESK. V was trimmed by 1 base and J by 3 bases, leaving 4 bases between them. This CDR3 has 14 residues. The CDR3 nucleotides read TGTGCCAGCAGCCAAGCTCGTGGGGCCAACGTCCTGACTTTC. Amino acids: CASSQARGANVLTF.

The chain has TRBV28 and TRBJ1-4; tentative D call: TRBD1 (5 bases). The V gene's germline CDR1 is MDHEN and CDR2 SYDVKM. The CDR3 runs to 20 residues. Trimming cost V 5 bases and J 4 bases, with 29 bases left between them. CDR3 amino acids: CASSLSSLYSREEINEKLFF. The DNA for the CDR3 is TGTGCCAGCAGTCTATCCTCCCTGTATAGCAGGGAGGAAATTAATGAAAAACTGTTTTTT.

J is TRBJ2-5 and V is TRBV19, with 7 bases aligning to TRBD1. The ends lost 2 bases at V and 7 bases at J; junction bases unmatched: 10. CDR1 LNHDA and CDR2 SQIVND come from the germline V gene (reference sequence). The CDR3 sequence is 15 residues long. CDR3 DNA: TGTGCCAGTAGTATACCCGGGACAGTCAATGGGACCCAGTACTTC. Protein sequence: CASSIPGTVNGTQYF.